This T cell receptor (beta chain) was retrieved from a study of control samples from healthy donors and cancer patients (TCRdb year 2020). In the case of this clone: The clone's antigen remains unknown. Base qualities are not recorded, but no much larger clone differs from it by a single base.

Library preparation employed the immunoSEQ multiplex PCR assay. TCRdb limited this immuneACCESS table to in-frame rearrangements with V and J called. A share of clones is missing; checked studies link under half to unresolved V genes, and the rest is unexplained. The sample includes 130,000 or so clones, with about 83% observed a single time. The ten most abundant clones make up 9.5% to 13% of the sample. The junction carries 8 bases between V and J, which are trimmed by 3 bases and 3 bases respectively. The germline V gene sets CDR1 to SGHTA and CDR2 to FQGTGA. From its cysteine to its phenylalanine, the CDR3 spans 13 amino acids. The kept DNA is CDR3 alone, 39 bases in frame from the first base.

Source material: blood. The sequence came from a man aged 25 to 40 in good health. The sequence links TRBV7-3 to TRBJ2-5; the D gene is perhaps TRBD1, from 6 matching bases. The CDR3 protein is CASSFGQKETQYF. At the DNA level, the sequence is TGTGCCAGCAGCTTCGGACAGAAAGAGACCCAGTACTTC. The entire variable domain, with the stretches around the CDR3 drawn from the reference TRBV7-3 and TRBJ2-5 proteins, is GAGVSQTPSNKVTEKGKYVELRCDPISGHTALYWYRQSLGQGPEFLIYFQGTGAADDSGLPNDRFFAVRPEGSVSTLKIQRTERGDSAVYLCASSFGQKETQYFGPGTRLLVL.